This TCR beta chain was sequenced in a study of vaccination and CD4 T cells after COVID-19. Turning to this clonotype: No antigen is known for it.

V dropped 4 bases and J dropped 4 bases, with 34 bases sitting between them. The CDR3 loop spans 21 amino acids. Per the germline V gene, CDR1 is SEHNR and CDR2 is FQNEAQ (reference sequence). TCRdb ran MiXCR on the PCR reads and lists one entry per CDR3 protein. The data show roughly 31,000 distinct CDR3 sequences, with about 49% seen just once and 5% to 6% held by the top ten. The time point denotes: late sampling 161 to 241 days after vaccination in three convalescent patients. Study results and limitations: Median SARS-CoV-2-reactive clonotype numbers went up from about 20 to 38, but not significantly. Median about 90% of reactive clones detected in convalescent patients emerged only post-vaccination.

The source of this sequence is a human donor who had recovered from COVID-19. Material: CD4+ T cells from blood, obtained about 7 months after SARS-CoV-2 vaccination. The chain carries TRBV7-9 and TRBJ2-5, with D possibly matching TRBD1 (7 bases). In DNA form, the CDR3 reads TGTGCCAGCAGCTCCCCGTTAAGACAGGGACAGATTAGCGGAGACCCAGAGACCCAGTACTTC. Protein product: CASSSPLRQGQISGDPETQYF.